The present T cell receptor (beta chain) was sequenced within a study of blood T cell repertoires in COVID-19. Overall study context: Material from acute and convalescent COVID-19 was sourced from the United States, Italy and Spain. In each case, the material was cDNA or gDNA derived from T cells, B-cell-depleted T cells, or PBMCs.

Under the authors' procedure: Estimation of nucleated cell counts relied on the amplification of reference gene primers. Method: immunoSEQ multiplex PCR; TCRdb's copy keeps in-frame clones and lacks some. V and J calls and clone size are copied from that table; D and trimming were computed from the DNA. The data contain just over 650,000 clones, approximately 90% of them singletons. The V gene lost 5 bases and the J gene lost 5 bases, with 13 bases spanning the gap. This CDR3 is built from 14 residues. The germline V gene encodes CDR1 LNHDA and CDR2 SQIVND (reference sequence). The source of this sequence is a woman aged 18 to 35 with acute or convalescent COVID-19. Sequenced: peripheral blood. This chain joins TRBV19 and TRBJ1-5; D not certain. CDR3: CASSSGNDYQPQHF. The CDR3 DNA sequence: TGTGCCAGTAGTTCCGGGAACGACTATCAGCCCCAGCATTTT.